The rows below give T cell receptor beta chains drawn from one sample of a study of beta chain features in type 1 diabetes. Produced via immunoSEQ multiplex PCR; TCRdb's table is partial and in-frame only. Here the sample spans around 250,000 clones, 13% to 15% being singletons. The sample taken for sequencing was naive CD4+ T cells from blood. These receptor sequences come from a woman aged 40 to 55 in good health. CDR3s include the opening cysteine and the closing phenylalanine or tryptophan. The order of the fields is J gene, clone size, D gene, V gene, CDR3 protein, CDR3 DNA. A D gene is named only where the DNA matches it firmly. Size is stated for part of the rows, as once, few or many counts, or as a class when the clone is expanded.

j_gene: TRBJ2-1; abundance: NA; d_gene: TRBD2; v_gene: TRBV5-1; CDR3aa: CASSLEGTSGYNEQFF; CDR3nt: TGCGCCAGCAGCTTGGAAGGGACTAGCGGTTACAATGAGCAGTTCTTC
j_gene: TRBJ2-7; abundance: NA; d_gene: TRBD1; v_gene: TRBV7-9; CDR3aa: CASSRGQAYEQYF; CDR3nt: TGTGCCAGCAGCAGGGGACAGGCCTACGAGCAGTACTTC
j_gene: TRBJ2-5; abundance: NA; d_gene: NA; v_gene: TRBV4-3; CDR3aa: CASSQGPETQYF; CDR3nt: TGCGCCAGCAGCCAGGGGCCAGAGACCCAGTACTTC
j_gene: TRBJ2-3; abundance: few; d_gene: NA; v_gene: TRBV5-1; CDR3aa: CASSLIGRMGDTQYF; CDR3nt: TGCGCCAGCAGCTTGATCGGCAGGATGGGAGATACGCAGTATTTT
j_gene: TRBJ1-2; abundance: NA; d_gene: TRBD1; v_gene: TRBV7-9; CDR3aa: CASSSYTGGAGYTF; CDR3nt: TGTGCCAGCAGCTCCTATACAGGGGGCGCAGGCTACACCTTC
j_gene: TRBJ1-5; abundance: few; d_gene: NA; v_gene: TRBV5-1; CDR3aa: CASSLAEGVQPQHF; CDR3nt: TGCGCCAGCAGCTTGGCTGAAGGGGTTCAGCCCCAGCATTTT
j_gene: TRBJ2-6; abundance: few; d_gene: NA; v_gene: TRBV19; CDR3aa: CASTGQPTSGANVLTF; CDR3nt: TGTGCCAGTACCGGACAGCCGACCTCTGGGGCCAACGTCCTGACTTTC
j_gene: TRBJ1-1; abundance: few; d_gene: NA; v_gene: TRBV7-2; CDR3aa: CASSYTLRVEAFF; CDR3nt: TGTGCCAGCAGCTATACGTTACGGGTTGAAGCTTTCTTT
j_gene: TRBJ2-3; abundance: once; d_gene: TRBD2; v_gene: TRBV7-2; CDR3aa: CASSLVAGGGDTQYF; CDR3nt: TGTGCCAGCAGCTTAGTAGCGGGGGGGGGAGATACGCAGTATTTT
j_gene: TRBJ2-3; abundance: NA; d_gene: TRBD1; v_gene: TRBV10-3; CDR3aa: CAISGQGKSTDTQYF; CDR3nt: TGTGCCATCAGCGGACAGGGGAAGAGTACAGATACGCAGTATTTT
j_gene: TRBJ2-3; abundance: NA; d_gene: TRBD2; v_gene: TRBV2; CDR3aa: CASSTPGGGPSTDTQYF; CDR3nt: TGTGCCAGCAGCACCCCGGGGGGAGGTCCTAGCACAGATACGCAGTATTTT
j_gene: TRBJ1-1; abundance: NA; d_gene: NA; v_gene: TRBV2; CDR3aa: CASQGLGTEAFF; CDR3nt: TGTGCCAGTCAGGGGCTGGGCACTGAAGCTTTCTTT
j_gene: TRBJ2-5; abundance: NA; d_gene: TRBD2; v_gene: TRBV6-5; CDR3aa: CASTSRGGVETQYF; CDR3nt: TGTGCCAGCACTTCGCGGGGGGGCGTGGAGACCCAGTACTTC
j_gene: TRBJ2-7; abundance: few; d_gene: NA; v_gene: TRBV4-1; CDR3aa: CASSQEDGYEQYF; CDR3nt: TGCGCCAGCAGCCAAGAAGACGGGTACGAGCAGTACTTC
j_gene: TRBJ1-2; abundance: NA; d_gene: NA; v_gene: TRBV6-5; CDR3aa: CASSNLTTLGRGYTF; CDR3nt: TGTGCCAGCAGCAACCTGACCACCCTCGGGAGGGGCTACACCTTC
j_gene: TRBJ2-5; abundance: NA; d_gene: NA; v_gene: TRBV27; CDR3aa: CARGPRQETQYF; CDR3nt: TGTGCCAGGGGGCCGCGCCAAGAGACCCAGTACTTC
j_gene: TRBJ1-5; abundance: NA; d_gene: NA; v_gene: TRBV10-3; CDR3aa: CAISESRGGLMDQPQHF; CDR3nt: TGTGCCATCAGTGAGTCGAGGGGGGGGCTAATGGATCAGCCCCAGCATTTT
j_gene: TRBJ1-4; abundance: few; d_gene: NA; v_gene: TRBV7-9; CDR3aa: CASSVRSRATNEKLFF; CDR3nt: TGTGCCAGCAGCGTCCGGTCCCGGGCAACTAATGAAAAACTGTTTTTT
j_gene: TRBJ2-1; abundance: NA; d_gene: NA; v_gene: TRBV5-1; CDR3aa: CASSLGRLDYNEQFF; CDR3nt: TGCGCCAGCAGCTTGGGGAGACTGGACTACAATGAGCAGTTCTTC
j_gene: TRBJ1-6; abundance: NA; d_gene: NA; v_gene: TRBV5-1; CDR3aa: CASSLQHSSPLHF; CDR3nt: TGCGCCAGCAGCTTACAACACAGTTCACCCCTCCACTTT
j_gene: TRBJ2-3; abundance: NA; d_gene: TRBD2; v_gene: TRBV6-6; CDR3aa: CASSPSSGGFDTQYF; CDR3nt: TGTGCCAGCAGTCCCTCAAGCGGGGGGTTTGATACGCAGTATTTT
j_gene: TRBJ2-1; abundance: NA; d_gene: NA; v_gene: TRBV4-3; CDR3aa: CASSPNEWSNEQFF; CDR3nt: TGCGCCAGCAGCCCCAATGAGTGGAGTAATGAGCAGTTCTTC
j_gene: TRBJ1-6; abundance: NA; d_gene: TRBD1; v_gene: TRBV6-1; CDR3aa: CASSAGGSYNSPLHF; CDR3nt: TGTGCCAGCAGTGCAGGGGGCTCCTATAATTCACCCCTCCACTTT
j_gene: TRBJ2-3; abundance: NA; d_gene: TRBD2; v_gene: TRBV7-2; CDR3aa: CASSHSSGGRSTDTQYF; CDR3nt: TGTGCCAGCAGCCATAGCTCGGGGGGGCGGAGCACAGATACGCAGTATTTT
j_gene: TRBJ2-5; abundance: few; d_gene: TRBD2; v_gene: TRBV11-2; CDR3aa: CASSLGMTSGWPETQYF; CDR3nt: TGTGCCAGCAGCTTAGGGATGACTAGCGGTTGGCCAGAGACCCAGTACTTC
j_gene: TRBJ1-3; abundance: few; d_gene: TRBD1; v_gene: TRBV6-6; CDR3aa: CASVRPGQRNTIYF; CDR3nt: TGTGCCAGCGTTCGCCCGGGACAGAGAAACACCATATATTTT
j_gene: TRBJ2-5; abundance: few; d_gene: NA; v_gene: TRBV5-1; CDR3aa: CASSLGTVQETQYF; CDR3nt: TGCGCCAGCAGCTTGGGGACAGTCCAAGAGACCCAGTACTTC
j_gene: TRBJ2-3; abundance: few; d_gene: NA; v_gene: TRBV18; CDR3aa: CASSPQQGPDTQYF; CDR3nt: TGTGCCAGCTCACCCCAACAGGGCCCAGATACGCAGTATTTT
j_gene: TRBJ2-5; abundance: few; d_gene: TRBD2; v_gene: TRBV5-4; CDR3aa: CASSDISGGASGTQYF; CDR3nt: TGTGCCAGCAGCGACATAAGCGGGGGGGCTTCGGGGACCCAGTACTTC
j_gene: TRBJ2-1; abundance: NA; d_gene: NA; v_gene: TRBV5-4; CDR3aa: CASSSGVAQSSYNEQFF; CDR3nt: TGTGCCAGCAGCTCCGGGGTCGCCCAGAGCTCCTACAATGAGCAGTTCTTC
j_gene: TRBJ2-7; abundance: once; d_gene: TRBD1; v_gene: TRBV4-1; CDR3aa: CASSLRATGLDEQYF; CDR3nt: TGCGCCAGCAGCCTAAGAGCGACAGGGTTGGACGAGCAGTACTTC
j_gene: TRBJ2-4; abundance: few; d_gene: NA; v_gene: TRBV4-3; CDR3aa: CASSQAVTRAKNIQYF; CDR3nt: TGCGCCAGCAGCCAGGCCGTCACTAGAGCCAAAAACATTCAGTACTTC
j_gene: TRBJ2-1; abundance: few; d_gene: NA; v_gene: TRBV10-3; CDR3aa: CAISGSVNEQFF; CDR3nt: TGTGCCATCAGTGGGAGTGTCAATGAGCAGTTCTTC
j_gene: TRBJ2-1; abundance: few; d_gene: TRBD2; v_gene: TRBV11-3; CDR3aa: CASSPGGIAGGSYNEQFF; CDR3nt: TGTGCCAGCAGCCCAGGGGGCATAGCGGGGGGCTCCTACAATGAGCAGTTCTTC
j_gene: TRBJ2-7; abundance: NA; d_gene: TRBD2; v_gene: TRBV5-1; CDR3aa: CASSSGLEFFEQYF; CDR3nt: TGCGCCAGCAGCTCCGGACTAGAGTTCTTCGAGCAGTACTTC